These 32 T cell receptor beta chains share one sample of origin, sequenced in a study of OX40 agonist ivuxolimab in advanced cancers. Method: immunoSEQ multiplex PCR; TCRdb's copy keeps in-frame clones and lacks some. The sample lists roughly 34,000 clones; over 80% were seen once. This sample comprised CD4+ or CD8+ T cells sorted from blood, obtained in a trial of the OX40 agonist ivuxolimab. These receptors were obtained from an adult with an advanced solid tumor such as melanoma, head and neck, liver or kidney cancer.

V gene TRBV5-6 combines with J gene TRBJ1-2; D ambiguous. CDR3 length equals 12 residues. Trimming took 1 base from V and 5 from J, leaving 6 bases between them. CDR1 is SGHDT, CDR2 YYEEEE, per germline. The CDR3 nucleotides read TGTGCCAGCAGCTTGACAGCTTATGGCTACACCTTC. It encodes CASSLTAYGYTF. Full variable domain (rest looked up from reference TRBV5-6 and TRBJ1-2): DAGVTQSPTHLIKTRGQQVTLRCSPKSGHDTVSWYQQALGQGPQFIFQYYEEEERQRGNFPDRFSGHQFPNYSSELNVNALLLGDSALYLCASSLTAYGYTFGSGTRLTVV.

The chain recombines TRBV6-4 with TRBJ2-2, with 8 nucleotides matching TRBD1. CDR3 size: 13 residues. With V trimmed by 6 bases and J by 6 bases, 3 bases remained unmatched. The germline CDR1 and CDR2 sequences are MRHNA and SNTAGT. CDR3 nucleotide sequence: TGTGCCAGCAGGACAGGGGAGGCCGGGGAGCTGTTTTTT. This gives the protein CASRTGEAGELFF.

The rearrangement links TRBV19 to TRBJ2-3; 14 bases are shared with TRBD2. The junction had 9 bases not matched to a gene; V was cut back by 5 bases and J by 2 bases. The CDR3 is made up of 18 amino acids. The germline V gene encodes CDR1 LNHDA and CDR2 SQIVND (reference sequence). CDR3 sequence (DNA): TGTGCCAGTAGTGTCTCCTTGACTAGCGGGGGGGCCACAGATACGCAGTATTTT. This sequence encodes CASSVSLTSGGATDTQYF.

The chain links TRBV7-9 to TRBJ2-1; D is uncertain. Germline V gene lookup returns CDR1 SEHNR and CDR2 FQNEAQ (reference sequence). Trimming shortened V by 0 bases and J by 9 bases, and 9 bases separated the two germline ends. The CDR3 spans 13 residues. CDR3 protein: CASSLAHLVEQFF. Here the CDR3 DNA reads TGTGCCAGCAGCTTAGCGCATCTAGTTGAGCAGTTCTTC.

The rearrangement links TRBV16 to TRBJ1-6; the D gene is possibly TRBD1 (5 bases). The germline V gene has CDR1 KGHSY and CDR2 FQNENV. CDR3 length equals 16 residues. Trimming left V 2 bases short and J 5 bases short, with 13 bases between. This CDR3 is CASSQIGGVDNSPLHF. CDR3 sequence (DNA): TGTGCCAGCAGCCAAATAGGAGGGGTTGATAATTCACCCCTCCACTTT.

The chain couples TRBV9 to TRBJ2-7; 9 bases map to TRBD2. CDR3 length: 14 residues. V lost 3 bases and J lost 3; bases outside the gene matches: 4. Germline-derived CDR1 and CDR2 are SGDLS and YYNGEE. CDR3 sequence (DNA): TGTGCCAGCAGCGCCGGGACTAGCAACTACGAGCAGTACTTC. Translation gives CASSAGTSNYEQYF.

This sequence joins TRBV5-4 and TRBJ2-1; 13 bases agree with TRBD2. From germline, CDR1 is SGHNT and CDR2 YYREEE (reference sequence). The CDR3 runs 17 residues. With V trimmed by 2 bases and J by 8 bases, 10 bases remained unmatched. The CDR3 spells CASSLLAGGPGVDEQFF. The CDR3 DNA reads TGTGCCAGCAGCTTACTAGCGGGAGGGCCAGGAGTCGATGAGCAGTTCTTC.

V is TRBV2 and J is TRBJ2-7, with 10 bases that match TRBD2. Germline V gene sequence: CDR1 SNHLY, CDR2 FYNNEI. The CDR3 consists of 13 residues. With 5 bases clipped from V and 7 bases from J, the junction kept 5 bases outside the gene matches. The DNA of the CDR3 is TGTGCCAGCAGTAAAAGACTAGCGGGTGAGCAGTACTTC. Translated: CASSKRLAGEQYF.

This clone has just one count. V is TRBV5-1 and J is TRBJ2-3, with 8 bases matching TRBD2. V shed 2 bases, J shed 1 base, and the junction held 3 bases outside the gene matches. Germline V gene sequence: CDR1 SGHRS, CDR2 YFSETQ. CDR3 length: 15 amino acids. CDR3 loop: CASSLGAGGTDTQYF. In DNA form, the CDR3 reads TGCGCCAGCAGCTTAGGAGCGGGGGGCACAGATACGCAGTATTTT.

The V gene is TRBV5-1, the J gene TRBJ1-1; possibly TRBD1 for D (6 bases). V was clipped by 4 bases and J by 10 bases, with 23 bases between them. There are 15 residues in the CDR3. Germline loops: CDR1 SGHRS, CDR2 YFSETQ. DNA for the CDR3: TGCGCCAGCAGCGCTGCACAGGGAGATCACCCCATAGCTTTCTTT. This codes for CASSAAQGDHPIAFF.

This CDR3 is CASSPRVRDYGYTF. Written as DNA, the CDR3 is TGTGCCAGCAGTCCCCGGGTTCGGGACTATGGCTACACCTTC. This chain connects TRBV6-5 to TRBJ1-2; D ambiguous. Per the germline V gene, CDR1 is MNHEY and CDR2 is SVGAGI. V was trimmed by 5 bases and J by 3 bases, leaving 13 bases between them. This CDR3 has 14 amino acids.

The CDR3 reads CASSTGLGEKLFF. Here the CDR3 DNA reads TGTGCCAGTTCGACAGGGTTGGGTGAAAAACTGTTTTTT. This chain uses TRBV14 with TRBJ1-4, with 7 bases identical to TRBD1. CDR1 is SGHDN and CDR2 is FVKESK in the germline V gene. The trim removed 9 bases at V and 7 bases at J, leaving 8 bases unmatched. The CDR3 is 13 amino acids.

This chain joins TRBV18 and TRBJ1-1; 8 nucleotides align to TRBD1. V lost 4 bases to trimming and J lost 3 bases; unmatched junction nucleotides: 7. Per germline, CDR1 KGHSH and CDR2 LQKENI. This CDR3 region has 15 residues. The CDR3 bases are TGTGCCAGCTCACTAGGGACAGGATCGGACACTGAAGCTTTCTTT. This encodes CASSLGTGSDTEAFF.

The rearrangement links TRBV18 to TRBJ2-3, with unresolved D. Trimming pared 1 base from V and 0 bases from J, leaving 5 bases between. The CDR3 totals 14 residues. Germline V lookup: CDR1 KGHSH, CDR2 LQKENI. DNA of the CDR3: TGTGCCAGCTCACCACTGGCTAGCACAGATACGCAGTATTTT. Translated, it gives CASSPLASTDTQYF.

This chain joins TRBV5-4 and TRBJ1-2, with D perhaps matching TRBD1 (5 bases). V lost 4 bases to trimming and J lost 2 bases, with 12 bases between them. CDR3 length: 14 residues. CDR1 and CDR2 from the germline V gene are SGHNT and YYREEE (reference sequence). CDR3 coding DNA: TGTGCCAGCAGCCTACCTGGGGCGAACTATGGCTACACCTTC. This sequence encodes CASSLPGANYGYTF.

The V and J genes are TRBV18 and TRBJ2-7, with TRBD2 identical over 8 bases. The CDR3 is 15 amino acids. V shed 3 bases and J 1 base; nucleotides not matched to a gene: 5. Germline V gene sequence: CDR1 KGHSH, CDR2 LQKENI. Written as DNA, the CDR3 is TGTGCCAGCTCACCGAACCCTAGCGGGTCCTACGAGCAGTACTTC. This codes for CASSPNPSGSYEQYF.

The chain links TRBV7-6 to TRBJ2-3; TRBD2 matches at 8 bases. CDR3 size: 15 residues. Unmatched junction bases numbered 4, after V lost 3 bases and J lost 2 bases. The V gene's germline CDR1 is SGHVS and CDR2 FNYEAQ. This chain's CDR3 is CASSFGRANTDTQYF. The CDR3 nucleotides are TGTGCCAGCAGCTTCGGGAGGGCCAACACAGATACGCAGTATTTT.

The chain recombines TRBV6-1 with TRBJ2-1; unclear D gene. The length of the CDR3 is 12 residues. V shed 4 bases and J shed 7 bases, with 8 bases lying between them. CDR1 MNHNS and CDR2 SASEGT come from the germline V gene. CDR3 region: CASSVLWNEQFF. CDR3 nucleotide sequence: TGTGCCAGCAGTGTCCTTTGGAATGAGCAGTTCTTC.

The chain is built from TRBV5-4 and TRBJ2-1, with TRBD2 identical over 11 bases. The CDR3 is 16 amino acids. Germline trimming cut 5 bases from V and 9 bases from J; bases unmatched to any gene: 13. Germline V gives CDR1 SGHNT, CDR2 YYREEE (reference sequence). Here the CDR3 reads CASRSFIAGGPGEQFF. The CDR3 DNA follows: TGTGCCAGCAGATCATTTATAGCGGGGGGGCCGGGTGAGCAGTTCTTC.

This rearrangement joins TRBV9 to TRBJ1-5, with D unclear. CDR3 length: 15 amino acids. CDR1 is SGDLS, CDR2 YYNGEE, per germline. V lost 0 bases and J lost 2, with 9 bases in between. This CDR3 reads CASSVDGNGNQPQHF. In DNA form, the CDR3 reads TGTGCCAGCAGCGTAGATGGTAACGGCAATCAGCCCCAGCATTTT.

The chain links TRBV6-1 to TRBJ2-5; a possible D gene is TRBD1 (5 bases). The length of the CDR3 is 12 residues. In germline, CDR1 is MNHNS, CDR2 SASEGT. Trimming pared 9 bases from V and 1 base from J, leaving 9 bases between. This chain's CDR3 is CASSGSQETQYF. The CDR3 DNA follows: TGTGCCAGTTCAGGGTCCCAAGAGACCCAGTACTTC.

The chain carries TRBV28 and TRBJ2-3, with 7 bases that match TRBD2. The CDR3 loop spans 16 amino acids. The junction had 13 bases not matched to a gene; V was cut back by 7 bases and J by 3 bases. Germline-derived CDR1 and CDR2 are MDHEN and SYDVKM. CDR3 in amino acids: CASTLGGGGWTDTQYF. CDR3 DNA sequence: TGTGCCAGCACCCTGGGCGGCGGGGGATGGACAGATACGCAGTATTTT.

V is TRBV11-3 and J is TRBJ2-1, with D perhaps TRBD2 (6 bases). Germline assignment: CDR1 SGHNT and CDR2 YENEEA. V was cut by 5 bases and J by 8 bases, with 22 bases left in between. The CDR3 consists of 16 residues. The CDR3 reads CASSPRGSGSGDEQFF. In nucleotides, the CDR3 is TGTGCCAGCAGCCCCCGGGGTAGCGGATCTGGGGATGAGCAGTTCTTC.

The chain employs TRBV7-2 and TRBJ2-7, with 7 bases lining up with TRBD2. CDR1 and CDR2 from the germline V gene are SGHTA and FQGNSA. This CDR3 region has 14 residues. The V and J ends lost 11 bases and 3 bases, in that order; junction bases with no gene match: 13. DNA of the CDR3: TGTGCCTCCACAACCCAAGCGGGGCTCTACGAGCAGTACTTC. This gives the protein CASTTQAGLYEQYF.

This clone appeared once. One end of the junction does not line up with germline, which may come from a read error. V is TRBV7-3 and J is TRBJ2-2; possibly TRBD2 for D (6 bases). The CDR3 loop spans 15 amino acids. Germline V gene sequence: CDR1 SGHTA, CDR2 FQGTGA. Written as DNA, the CDR3 is TGTGCCAGCAGCTGGGACTCAGCGAACACCGGGGAGCTATTTTTT. It codes for CASSWDSANTGELFF.

This sequence joins TRBV7-8 and TRBJ1-5; 9 positions match TRBD1. Germline V gene sequence: CDR1 SGHVS, CDR2 FQNEAQ. The CDR3 extends over 14 amino acids. V trimming: 6 bases; J trimming: 4 bases; junction bases outside the gene matches: 4. The CDR3 reads CASSYGQGNQPQHF. DNA for the CDR3: TGTGCCAGCAGTTATGGACAGGGGAATCAGCCCCAGCATTTT.

The rearrangement uses TRBV19 and TRBJ2-7; 8 nucleotides line up with TRBD1. CDR1 and CDR2 (germline): LNHDA, SQIVND (reference sequence). Unmatched junction bases numbered 11, after V lost 6 bases and J lost 1 base. The CDR3 covers 16 residues. The chain's CDR3 is CASSDARRTGSYEQYF. In nucleotides, the CDR3 is TGTGCCAGTAGCGACGCCCGACGGACAGGGTCCTACGAGCAGTACTTC.

The genes are TRBV7-2 and TRBJ2-2; perhaps TRBD1 as D (6 bases). Trimming removed 0 bases from V and 1 base from J, with 12 bases in between. CDR1 is SGHTA, CDR2 FQGNSA, per germline. The CDR3 spans 17 residues. CDR3 amino acids: CASSLAPGRGNTGELFF. The CDR3 DNA follows: TGTGCCAGCAGCTTAGCGCCGGGCAGGGGGAACACCGGGGAGCTGTTTTTT.

J is TRBJ2-2 and V is TRBV4-2, with 10 bases lining up with TRBD2. The CDR3 totals 19 residues. V was clipped by 0 bases and J by 4 bases; unmatched bases: 11. Germline V gene data show CDR1 as LGHNA and CDR2 as YNFKEQ. Written as DNA, the CDR3 is TGTGCCAGCAGCCAAGATCAAACTCTAAGCGGGAGGGGCACCGGGGAGCTGTTTTTT. This gives the protein CASSQDQTLSGRGTGELFF.

The V and J genes are TRBV27 and TRBJ2-6; TRBD1 might be the D (5 bases). The V gene's germline CDR1 is MNHEY and CDR2 SMNVEV (reference sequence). V lost 5 bases and J lost 4, with 15 bases in between. The CDR3 loop spans 16 amino acids. In DNA form, the CDR3 reads TGTGCCAGCAGTCACCTCCAGGGTTCCGGGGCCAACGTCCTGACTTTC. Protein product: CASSHLQGSGANVLTF.

The chain carries TRBV7-6 and TRBJ2-7; TRBD2 aligns across 8 bases. V lost 1 base, J lost 1 base, and 6 bases stayed unmatched. This CDR3 is built from 16 residues. CDR1 is SGHVS, CDR2 FNYEAQ, per germline. Written as DNA, the CDR3 is TGTGCCAGCAGCTTAGAAGGGGCGGGAGGATCCTACGAGCAGTACTTC. Translation gives CASSLEGAGGSYEQYF.

The genes are TRBV19 and TRBJ1-4; tentatively, D is TRBD1 (5 bases). V lost 6 bases and J lost 7, with 15 bases in between. The CDR3 sequence is 14 residues long. Germline CDR1 is LNHDA and CDR2 is SQIVND (reference sequence). The CDR3 loop reads CASSPGQGAEKLFF. CDR3 bases: TGTGCCAGTAGCCCCGGGCAGGGTGCTGAAAAACTGTTTTTT.